The 27 T cell receptor beta chains in this list originate from one sample, sequenced in a study of cytomegalovirus exposure and HLA in healthy donors. PCR amplification relied on 60 Vbeta primers (plus 13 Jbeta primers). The assay was immunoSEQ multiplex PCR, and TCRdb's table has in-frame clones only and misses some. The repertoire includes 98,000 or so clones, 60% to 85% of them detected once, and around 15% sits in the top ten. The sample consisted of PBMCs. These receptors were obtained from a man between 60 and 70 years old in good health and CMV-seropositive.

This clone was seen once. The V gene is TRBV28, the J gene TRBJ1-3, with TRBD1 identical over 7 bases. Germline loops: CDR1 MDHEN, CDR2 SYDVKM. Germline trimming cut 6 bases from V and 2 bases from J; bases unmatched to any gene: 4. CDR3 length: 14 amino acids. This CDR3 reads CASRNRGAGNTIYF. CDR3 sequence (DNA): TGTGCCAGCAGAAACAGGGGTGCTGGAAACACCATATATTTT. The variable domain in full, with the rest retrieved from reference TRBV28 and TRBJ1-3, is DVKVTQSSRYLVKRTGEKVFLECVQDMDHENMFWYRQDPGLGLRLIYFSYDVKMKEKGDIPEGYSVSREKKERFSLILESASTNQTSMYLCASRNRGAGNTIYFGEGSWLTVV.

For this clone: The junction shows a germline mismatch at one end, possibly a read error. The chain couples TRBV7-6 to TRBJ2-7; 7 bases line up with TRBD1. Germline CDR1 and CDR2: SGHVS and FNYEAQ. The CDR3 is made up of 13 amino acids. DNA of the CDR3: TGTGCCAGCAGCTTAGCGAGTGGACAGGCCCCGAACTTC. It translates to CASSLASGQAPNF.

The chain recombines TRBV27 with TRBJ2-7; D gene uncertain. The ends were cut back, 2 bases at V and 6 bases at J, with 14 bases in the middle. CDR1 is MNHEY and CDR2 is SMNVEV in the germline V gene (reference sequence). The CDR3 has 14 amino acids. The CDR3 sequence: CASSLRSVPREQYF. CDR3 DNA sequence: TGTGCCAGCAGTTTAAGATCAGTCCCTCGCGAGCAGTACTTC.

The chain has TRBV12-5 and TRBJ2-5; the D gene is possibly TRBD2 (6 bases). Between the trimmed V and J ends, which lost 6 bases and 8 bases, there was a span of 16 bases. There are 13 residues in the CDR3. Germline V gene data show CDR1 as LGHNT and CDR2 as FRNRAP. In nucleotides, the CDR3 is TGTGCTAGTGGAACCGGGACTGAGTCAACCCAGTACTTC. Encoded protein: CASGTGTESTQYF.

The V and J genes are TRBV11-2 and TRBJ2-7, with 9 positions matching TRBD1. Germline V gene data show CDR1 as SGHAT and CDR2 as FQNNGV. Trimming took 5 bases from V and 3 from J; bases not matched to a gene: 5. The CDR3 sequence is 14 residues long. The CDR3 region is CASSNNRGHYEQYF. The CDR3 DNA reads TGTGCCAGCAGCAACAACAGGGGGCACTACGAGCAGTACTTC. Together with reference TRBV11-2 and TRBJ2-7, the CDR3 gives the full variable domain: EAGVAQSPRYKIIEKRQSVAFWCNPISGHATLYWYQQILGQGPKLLIQFQNNGVVDDSQLPKDRFSAERLKGVDSTLKIQPAKLEDSAVYLCASSNNRGHYEQYFGPGTRLTVT.

The chain combines TRBV7-9 with TRBJ2-5; no definite D call. V was shortened by 3 bases and J by 2 bases, with 10 bases between the two germline ends. The CDR3 has 14 residues. CDR1 and CDR2 (germline): SEHNR, FQNEAQ (reference sequence). The CDR3: CASSLRLTQETQYF. In DNA form, the CDR3 reads TGTGCCAGCAGCTTGCGACTCACACAAGAGACCCAGTACTTC.

The V and J genes are TRBV12-5 and TRBJ2-5; 9 nucleotides line up with TRBD1. The J call may be in error: the DNA end matches TRBJ2-7 better. Per germline, CDR1 LGHNT and CDR2 FRNRAP. The CDR3 spans 14 residues. Here the CDR3 reads CASGFGTGTYEQYF. The CDR3 DNA reads TGTGCTAGTGGTTTTGGGACAGGGACCTACGAGCAGTACTTC.

The chain couples TRBV7-3 to TRBJ1-1, with 7 bases aligning to TRBD1. The CDR3 consists of 14 residues. Per germline, CDR1 SGHTA and CDR2 FQGTGA. After removal of 2 bases from V and 1 base from J, the junction contained 1 base not matched to a gene. CDR3 region: CASSLDRANTEAFF. In nucleotides, the CDR3 is TGTGCCAGCAGCTTAGACAGGGCGAACACTGAAGCTTTCTTT.

V and J are TRBV2 and TRBJ2-1; tentative D call: TRBD2 (6 bases). The CDR3 runs 16 residues. Germline V lookup: CDR1 SNHLY, CDR2 FYNNEI. V dropped 0 bases and J dropped 4 bases, with 13 bases sitting between them. DNA of the CDR3: TGTGCCAGCAGTGAAGCCCCCCCGGGACTGTACAATGAGCAGTTCTTC. It specifies CASSEAPPGLYNEQFF.

This sequence joins TRBV7-9 and TRBJ2-2; D possibly corresponds to TRBD1 (5 bases). Trimming shortened V by 2 bases and J by 3 bases, and 10 bases separated the two germline ends. In germline, CDR1 is SEHNR, CDR2 FQNEAQ (reference sequence). The CDR3 runs 15 residues. CDR3 sequence reads: CASSLLGADTGELFF. CDR3 DNA: TGTGCCAGCAGCTTACTTGGGGCAGACACCGGGGAGCTGTTTTTT.

The CDR3 reads CASSDGEQYF. CDR3 DNA: TGTGCCAGCAGTGACGGCGAGCAGTACTTC. The V call is TRBV2, the J call TRBJ2-7; no clear D gene. The germline gives CDR1 SNHLY, CDR2 FYNNEI. Trimming stripped 3 bases from V and 6 bases from J, with 3 bases between. The CDR3 covers 10 residues.

The gene calls are TRBV29-1 and TRBJ2-2; 9 nucleotides agree with TRBD1. Germline V gives CDR1 SQVTM, CDR2 ANQGSEA. The CDR3 length is 16 residues. J gave up 4 bases and V 0 bases, and 6 bases lay outside the gene matches. The CDR3 sequence is CSVEDEGTGRTGELFF. In DNA, the CDR3 is TGCAGCGTTGAAGATGAAGGGACAGGGCGCACCGGGGAGCTGTTTTTT.

The rearrangement uses TRBV14 and TRBJ1-6; no definite D call. V lost 5 bases and J 7 bases, leaving 12 bases between the germline ends. This CDR3 is 14 amino acids long. Per germline, CDR1 SGHDN and CDR2 FVKESK. The CDR3 spells CASSVRGSNSPLHF. For the CDR3, the DNA is TGTGCCAGCAGCGTCCGGGGATCAAATTCACCCCTCCACTTT.

This chain joins TRBV15 and TRBJ1-2; D is unclear. The CDR3 is made up of 14 amino acids. CDR1 and CDR2 from the germline V gene are LNHNV and YYDKDF (reference sequence). The V end was cut by 0 bases, the J end by 6 bases, with 11 bases between. As DNA, the CDR3 is TGTGCCACCAGCAGAGATCCGACACCGGATGGCTACACCTTC. Its protein product is CATSRDPTPDGYTF.

V gene TRBV11-2 combines with J gene TRBJ2-7; 8 nucleotides match TRBD1. Germline V CDR1 and CDR2: SGHAT, FQNNGV. V lost 5 bases, J lost 5 bases, and 8 bases stayed unmatched. The length of the CDR3 is 14 residues. CDR3 loop: CASSPDRVHHEQYF. In DNA, the CDR3 is TGTGCCAGCAGCCCGGACAGGGTTCACCACGAGCAGTACTTC.

This rearrangement joins TRBV2 to TRBJ1-4; D call uncertain. Trimming cost V 7 bases and J 3 bases, with 6 bases left between them. Germline lookup yields CDR1 SNHLY and CDR2 FYNNEI. The CDR3 is made up of 12 amino acids. CDR3 amino acids: CASNAANEKLFF. Written as DNA, the CDR3 is TGTGCCAGCAACGCAGCTAATGAAAAACTGTTTTTT.

V is TRBV19 and J is TRBJ2-4, with a tentative D call TRBD1 (8 bases). This CDR3 is built from 14 residues. The ends were cut back, 6 bases at V and 6 bases at J, with 15 bases in the middle. Germline V gene lookup returns CDR1 LNHDA and CDR2 SQIVND (reference sequence). For the CDR3, the DNA is TGTGCCAGTAGGATCACAGGGGGGGGAAACATTCAGTACTTC. Translation gives CASRITGGGNIQYF. Variable domain in full (rest from reference TRBV19 and TRBJ2-4): DGGITQSPKYLFRKEGQNVTLSCEQNLNHDAMYWYRQDPGQGLRLIYYSQIVNDFQKGDIAEGYSVSREKKESFPLTVTSAQKNPTAFYLCASRITGGGNIQYFGAGTRLSVL.

Here the CDR3 DNA reads TGTGCCAGCAGTTACTCGAGTGGTTTTGGAAACACCATATATTTT. This encodes CASSYSSGFGNTIYF. The gene calls are TRBV6-5 and TRBJ1-3; D unresolved. Germline V gene data show CDR1 as MNHEY and CDR2 as SVGAGI. The CDR3 runs to 15 residues. V was cut by 0 bases and J by 3 bases, with 9 bases left in between.

This clone has a handful of counts. The chain is built from TRBV27 and TRBJ1-4, with 9 bases that match TRBD1. J was trimmed by 5 bases and V by 7 bases; bases with no gene match: 5. The CDR3 runs to 14 residues. Germline V gene sequence: CDR1 MNHEY, CDR2 SMNVEV (reference sequence). In DNA form, the CDR3 reads TGTGCCAGCAAGAGGGGGACAGGGAATGAAAAACTGTTTTTT. Amino acids: CASKRGTGNEKLFF.

DNA for the CDR3: TGTGCCACCGCGGGGGGGGACATTCAGTACTTC. Protein sequence: CATAGGDIQYF. The chain uses TRBV2 and TRBJ2-4, with 9 bases that match TRBD2. V lost 10 bases to trimming and J lost 8 bases; unmatched junction nucleotides: 3. Germline V gives CDR1 SNHLY, CDR2 FYNNEI. The CDR3 consists of 11 residues.

The chain employs TRBV7-2 and TRBJ2-1, with 10 bases fitting TRBD1. The trim removed 11 bases at V and 4 bases at J, leaving 5 bases unmatched. The CDR3 is 13 residues long. Germline-derived CDR1 and CDR2 are SGHTA and FQGNSA. CDR3 DNA: TGTGCCTCCGGGACAGGGGTATACAATGAGCAGTTCTTC. This encodes CASGTGVYNEQFF.

This chain uses TRBV6-5 with TRBJ2-1, with TRBD1 as a possible D gene (6 bases). This CDR3 is 16 amino acids long. CDR1 and CDR2 from the germline V gene are MNHEY and SVGAGI. Trimming left V 0 bases short and J 4 bases short, with 13 bases between. The CDR3: CASSYSPPGHYNEQFF. The CDR3 nucleotides read TGTGCCAGCAGTTACTCGCCTCCGGGACATTACAATGAGCAGTTCTTC.

This chain uses TRBV19 with TRBJ1-5; the match to TRBD1 covers 10 bases. V was pared by 3 bases and J by 2 bases, with 1 base of the junction left unmatched. Germline assignment: CDR1 LNHDA and CDR2 SQIVND (reference sequence). The CDR3 loop spans 15 amino acids. The CDR3: CASSMGTGGNQPQHF. The DNA of the CDR3 is TGTGCCAGTAGTATGGGGACAGGGGGCAATCAGCCCCAGCATTTT.

V is TRBV11-2 and J is TRBJ1-5, with unresolved D. CDR1 SGHAT and CDR2 FQNNGV come from the germline V gene. V lost 4 bases, J lost 0 bases, and 10 bases lay in between. The CDR3 totals 15 residues. CDR3 nucleotide sequence: TGTGCCAGCAGCTGGAGAGGGAATAGCAATCAGCCCCAGCATTTT. Amino acids: CASSWRGNSNQPQHF.

The chain employs TRBV28 and TRBJ2-7; 7 bases fit TRBD1. CDR3 length: 14 residues. Losses at the gene ends were 5 bases for V and 4 bases for J; bases not matched to a gene: 8. Germline loops: CDR1 MDHEN, CDR2 SYDVKM. The CDR3 coding sequence is TGTGCCAGCAGTCAACCGGACAGGACTTACGAGCAGTACTTC. Encoded protein: CASSQPDRTYEQYF.

The rearrangement links TRBV6-6 to TRBJ2-2, with D possibly matching TRBD1 (5 bases). The CDR3 has 16 amino acids. CDR1 is MNHNY, CDR2 SVGAGI, per germline (reference sequence). V lost 1 base and J lost 0, with 9 bases in between. The CDR3 sequence: CASSYLGHSNTGELFF. The CDR3 nucleotides are TGTGCCAGCAGTTACTTAGGACACTCGAACACCGGGGAGCTGTTTTTT.

The chain couples TRBV6-5 to TRBJ1-5; D is ambiguous. CDR1 and CDR2 (germline): MNHEY, SVGAGI. Trimming removed 5 bases from V and 5 bases from J, with 13 bases in between. CDR3 length: 14 amino acids. CDR3 DNA sequence: TGTGCCAGCAGTCCCAACCGGAGAGATCAGCCCCAGCATTTT. Translation: CASSPNRRDQPQHF.